These 8 T cell receptor beta chains were all obtained from the same sample, sequenced in a study of cytomegalovirus exposure and HLA in healthy donors. PCR amplification relied on 60 Vbeta primers (plus 13 Jbeta primers). Produced via immunoSEQ multiplex PCR; TCRdb's table is partial and in-frame only. The repertoire holds under 150,000 clones, with 75% to 90% as singletons. Source material: PBMCs. The source of these receptors is a woman aged 45 to 65 in good health and CMV-seropositive.

The table lists this clone with a few counts. V gene TRBV4-1 combines with J gene TRBJ1-1; a weak D match, TRBD1 (5 bases). The CDR3 loop spans 18 amino acids. Trimming removed 3 bases at V and 6 bases at J, with 26 bases between. CDR1 is MGHRA and CDR2 is YSYEKL in the germline V gene. The CDR3 protein is CASSHPGGGGVRSAEAFF. The CDR3 region has the DNA TGCGCCAGCAGCCACCCCGGGGGGGGTGGAGTACGGAGCGCTGAAGCTTTCTTT.

The V gene is TRBV5-1, the J gene TRBJ2-5, with a weak D call TRBD2 (5 bases). CDR1 is SGHRS, CDR2 YFSETQ, per germline. This CDR3 is 13 amino acids long. V lost 4 bases, J lost 1 base, and 8 bases lay in between. The CDR3 DNA follows: TGCGCCAGCAGCCCTAGCCCCCAAGAGACCCAGTACTTC. Protein: CASSPSPQETQYF.

V and J are TRBV19 and TRBJ1-1; perhaps TRBD1 as D (6 bases). CDR1 and CDR2 from the germline V gene are LNHDA and SQIVND (reference sequence). Trimming removed 2 bases at V and 5 bases at J, with 9 bases between. CDR3 size: 13 residues. This chain's CDR3 is CASSIQRGTEAFF. The CDR3 nucleotides are TGTGCCAGTAGTATACAGAGGGGGACTGAAGCTTTCTTT.

This sequence joins TRBV6-1 and TRBJ2-5, with D possibly matching TRBD2 (5 bases). The J call may not be correct, given that the DNA end is closer to TRBJ2-7. The CDR3 is 14 amino acids. The germline V gene has CDR1 MNHNS and CDR2 SASEGT. CDR3 residues: CASSERGQVYEQYF. CDR3 coding DNA: TGTGCCAGCAGTGAACGAGGGCAGGTCTACGAGCAGTACTTC.

The chain couples TRBV6-4 to TRBJ1-5, with a tentative D call TRBD1 (6 bases). Trimming took off 1 base at V and 4 bases at J, with 20 bases between the two ends. The germline V gene encodes CDR1 MRHNA and CDR2 SNTAGT. The CDR3 consists of 18 residues. CDR3 DNA: TGTGCCAGCAGTGACTTAACTGGTCGGACAGCAGGAAATCAGCCCCAGCATTTT. Its translation is CASSDLTGRTAGNQPQHF.

J is TRBJ2-2 and V is TRBV6-1; the match to TRBD2 covers 9 bases. Germline V gene sequence: CDR1 MNHNS, CDR2 SASEGT. This CDR3 region has 19 residues. V trimming: 4 bases; J trimming: 3 bases; junction bases outside the gene matches: 15. CDR3 loop: CASSGPRSSGRSDTGELFF. Written as DNA, the CDR3 is TGTGCCAGCAGTGGCCCCCGATCCAGCGGGAGGTCGGACACCGGGGAGCTGTTTTTT.

Notes on this clone: Within the sample, other DNA sequences also encode this same CDR3. The chain has TRBV9 and TRBJ2-4; TRBD1 matches 9 bases. With V trimmed by 4 bases and J by 10 bases, 12 bases remained unmatched. This CDR3 has 15 residues. CDR1 SGDLS and CDR2 YYNGEE come from the germline V gene. CDR3 loop: CASSPEQGAGVIQYF. The DNA for the CDR3 is TGTGCCAGCAGCCCGGAACAGGGGGCAGGGGTTATTCAGTACTTC. Drawing the rest from reference TRBV9 and TRBJ2-4, the complete variable domain is DSGVTQTPKHLITATGQRVTLRCSPRSGDLSVYWYQQSLDQGLQFLIQYYNGEERAKGNILERFSAQQFPDLHSELNLSSLELGDSALYFCASSPEQGAGVIQYFGAGTRLSVL.

V gene TRBV10-3 combines with J gene TRBJ1-5, with 10 bases that match TRBD1. Germline CDR1 and CDR2: ENHRY and SYGVKD. V gave up 0 bases and J gave up 6 bases; unmatched junction bases: 8. This CDR3 has 17 residues. The CDR3, as DNA: TGTGCCATCAGTGAGTCGAAAAGGACAGGGGGAGGTCAGCCCCAGCATTTT. Encoded protein: CAISESKRTGGGQPQHF.